The 17 T cell receptor beta chains below all came from one sample that was sequenced in a study of shared clonotypes between healthy human individuals. Positively selected for CCR7, the CD45RO-negative cells used as naive CD8 cells excluded terminally differentiated effector memory CD45RA+ cells. Assay used: immunoSEQ multiplex PCR; TCRdb lists only in-frame clones, some missing. The table has about 600,000 clones, roughly 98% seen once. Specimen: naive CD8+ T cells sorted from blood. These receptors all come from a man under 40 in good health.

Regarding this clone: This sample also contains other DNA sequences that code for the same CDR3. CDR3 in amino acids: CASSYRVSYEQYF. The CDR3, as DNA: TGTGCCAGCAGTTATCGGGTTTCCTACGAGCAGTACTTC. The V gene is TRBV27, the J gene TRBJ2-7; D gene uncertain. Trimming removed 4 bases from V and 1 base from J, with 8 bases in between. Germline-derived CDR1 and CDR2 are MNHEY and SMNVEV (reference sequence). CDR3 size: 13 residues.

The chain uses TRBV5-4 and TRBJ2-5; D might be TRBD2 (6 bases). The V and J ends lost 7 bases and 5 bases respectively, with 9 bases between them. The germline V gene encodes CDR1 SGHNT and CDR2 YYREEE (reference sequence). This CDR3 is built from 11 residues. Here the CDR3 reads CASSGEETQYF. The DNA for the CDR3 is TGTGCCAGCTCGGGGGAGGAGACCCAGTACTTC.

V usage is TRBV29-1 and J usage is TRBJ2-3; the match to TRBD2 covers 8 bases. Germline V gives CDR1 SQVTM, CDR2 ANQGSEA. This CDR3 is built from 14 residues. The junction had 4 bases not matched to a gene; V was cut back by 2 bases and J by 3 bases. The CDR3: CSVERAGETDTQYF. CDR3 nucleotide sequence: TGCAGCGTTGAAAGAGCGGGAGAAACAGATACGCAGTATTTT.

The rearrangement joins TRBV6-1 to TRBJ2-7; TRBD2 matches 8 bases. Germline-derived CDR1 and CDR2 are MNHNS and SASEGT. With V trimmed by 7 bases and J by 7 bases, 12 bases remained unmatched. This CDR3 contains 14 residues. CDR3 nucleotides: TGTGCCAGCATACCGCCCGGGAGGGCTGAAGAGCAGTACTTC. Residues: CASIPPGRAEEQYF.

This rearrangement joins TRBV15 to TRBJ2-6; 11 bases fit TRBD2. The CDR3 is made up of 18 amino acids. The J segment lost 0 bases and the V segment lost 4 bases, leaving 5 bases of the junction unmatched. The germline V gene encodes CDR1 LNHNV and CDR2 YYDKDF (reference sequence). The CDR3 loop reads CATSIRLAGLSGANVLTF. CDR3 sequence (DNA): TGTGCCACCAGCATTCGACTAGCGGGACTCTCTGGGGCCAACGTCCTGACTTTC.

The rearrangement joins TRBV18 to TRBJ2-7; D is uncertain. Germline CDR1 KGHSH, CDR2 LQKENI. V dropped 0 bases and J dropped 7 bases, with 19 bases sitting between them. CDR3 length equals 16 residues. CDR3 bases: TGTGCCAGCTCACCACCATTCGGAATGGGATTTGGGGAGCAGTACTTC. It yields the protein CASSPPFGMGFGEQYF. The full variable domain, completed using reference TRBV18 and TRBJ2-7, is NAGVMQNPRHLVRRRGQEARLRCSPMKGHSHVYWYRQLPEEGLKFMVYLQKENIIDESGMPKERFSAEFPKEGPSILRIQQVVRGDSAAYFCASSPPFGMGFGEQYFGPGTRLTVT.

V usage is TRBV18 and J usage is TRBJ2-1; the match to TRBD2 covers 14 bases. This CDR3 spans 16 amino acids. V dropped 6 bases and J dropped 6; count of bases not matched to a gene: 7. The germline V gene encodes CDR1 KGHSH and CDR2 LQKENI. Here the CDR3 reads CASSGGLAGGSNEQFF. The CDR3 region has the DNA TGTGCCAGCTCGGGAGGACTAGCGGGAGGCTCCAATGAGCAGTTCTTC. Together with reference TRBV18 and TRBJ2-1, the CDR3 gives the full variable domain: NAGVMQNPRHLVRRRGQEARLRCSPMKGHSHVYWYRQLPEEGLKFMVYLQKENIIDESGMPKERFSAEFPKEGPSILRIQQVVRGDSAAYFCASSGGLAGGSNEQFFGPGTRLTVL.

This rearrangement joins TRBV5-8 to TRBJ1-1; unclear D gene. There are 17 residues in the CDR3. The ends were cut back, 0 bases at V and 1 base at J, with 16 bases in the middle. Germline CDR1 and CDR2: SGHTS and YDEGEE. CDR3 in DNA: TGTGCCAGCAGCTTGGCAAGTGTTTGGCGGACGAACACTGAAGCTTTCTTT. It is translated as CASSLASVWRTNTEAFF.

Concerning this clone itself: The sample has other DNA sequences that encode this CDR3 too. The chain carries TRBV6-5 and TRBJ2-2; the D is unclear. The CDR3 spans 13 residues. The V and J ends lost 2 bases and 3 bases respectively, with 4 bases between them. Per germline, CDR1 MNHEY and CDR2 SVGAGI. The CDR3 sequence: CASSYRYTGELFF. The CDR3 bases are TGTGCCAGCAGTTACCGCTACACCGGGGAGCTGTTTTTT.

This chain joins TRBV7-9 and TRBJ2-1; no clear D gene. The germline gives CDR1 SEHNR, CDR2 FQNEAQ (reference sequence). CDR3 size: 15 residues. Trimming left V 3 bases short and J 7 bases short, with 16 bases between. The CDR3 region has the DNA TGTGCCAGCAGCTTCCGACTCACGGAAGGGAATGAGCAGTTCTTC. Its translation is CASSFRLTEGNEQFF.

The chain couples TRBV28 to TRBJ2-1; D gene uncertain. Germline V gives CDR1 MDHEN, CDR2 SYDVKM. The CDR3 consists of 11 residues. Trimming removed 6 bases at V and 9 bases at J, with 9 bases between. The CDR3 loop reads CASRSLGEQFF. CDR3 sequence (DNA): TGTGCCAGCAGGTCCCTTGGTGAGCAGTTCTTC.

This chain uses TRBV30 with TRBJ2-6, with 12 positions matching TRBD1. With 5 bases clipped from V and 0 bases from J, the junction kept 5 bases outside the gene matches. CDR3 length: 17 amino acids. Germline V gene data show CDR1 as GTSNPN and CDR2 as SVGIG (reference sequence). The CDR3 reads CAWEGTGGLSGANVLTF. The CDR3 DNA sequence: TGTGCCTGGGAAGGGACAGGGGGCCTCTCTGGGGCCAACGTCCTGACTTTC.

This rearrangement joins TRBV5-1 to TRBJ2-3; TRBD1 aligns across 11 bases. The V gene end was trimmed by 3 bases and the J gene end by 5 bases; junction bases not matched to a gene: 5. Germline-derived CDR1 and CDR2 are SGHRS and YFSETQ. The CDR3 consists of 15 residues. CDR3 loop: CASSYAGQGVDTQYF. CDR3 nucleotide sequence: TGCGCCAGCAGCTATGCGGGACAGGGGGTAGATACGCAGTATTTT.

The chain combines TRBV6-5 with TRBJ1-2, with 12 bases fitting TRBD1. The CDR3 is 15 amino acids. Trimming cost V 2 bases and J 6 bases; bases outside gene matches: 4. Germline V gene data show CDR1 as MNHEY and CDR2 as SVGAGI. CDR3 amino acids: CASSYGTGGADGYTF. As DNA, the CDR3 is TGTGCCAGCAGTTACGGGACAGGGGGCGCCGATGGCTACACCTTC.

The gene calls are TRBV5-1 and TRBJ2-7; possibly TRBD2 for D (6 bases). Germline-derived CDR1 and CDR2 are SGHRS and YFSETQ. The ends were cut back, 7 bases at V and 1 base at J, with 9 bases in the middle. The CDR3 spans 12 residues. The CDR3 DNA is TGCGCCAGCCGGGACTCATCCTACGAGCAGTACTTC. This gives the protein CASRDSSYEQYF.

The chain uses TRBV13 and TRBJ2-7, with TRBD1 matching 8 bases. The CDR3 extends over 16 amino acids. V shed 5 bases and J 0 bases; nucleotides not matched to a gene: 9. Germline assignment: CDR1 PRHDT and CDR2 FYEKMQ (reference sequence). CDR3 sequence (DNA): TGTGCCAGCAGCCCTGGGCGGACAGGGATCTCCTACGAGCAGTACTTC. Its translation is CASSPGRTGISYEQYF.

The chain combines TRBV27 with TRBJ2-1, with D perhaps matching TRBD1 or TRBD2 (7 bases each). Germline lookup yields CDR1 MNHEY and CDR2 SMNVEV (reference sequence). V lost 10 bases, J lost 5 bases, and 15 bases lay in between. This CDR3 contains 13 residues. CDR3 nucleotide sequence: TGTGCCATTTCAGGGGGGGTAAACAATGAGCAGTTCTTC. Translating gives CAISGGVNNEQFF.